The 16 T cell receptor beta chains below all came from one sample that was sequenced in a study of shared clonotypes between healthy human individuals. Libraries were prepared by immunoSEQ multiplex PCR; TCRdb keeps only in-frame clonotypes and omits some of them. The sample gives about 710,000 clones, around 73% of which show up once; roughly 1.9% is in the top ten. Material for sequencing was memory CD4+ T cells sorted from blood. Sample subset: CD45RA-negative fraction. Receptors were obtained from a woman in her twenties or thirties in good health.

The DNA of the CDR3 is TGTGCCAGCAGCCCTCCGGCCACAGATACGCAGTATTTT. Protein sequence: CASSPPATDTQYF. The chain recombines TRBV7-9 with TRBJ2-3; D not resolved. This CDR3 is built from 13 residues. Looked up from germline, CDR1 is SEHNR and CDR2 is FQNEAQ (reference sequence). The ends were cut back, 5 bases at V and 2 bases at J, with 8 bases in the middle.

This clone was recorded once. The gene calls are TRBV5-1 and TRBJ2-3; 8 nucleotides line up with TRBD1. The V and J ends lost 4 bases and 1 base, in that order; junction bases with no gene match: 5. CDR3 length: 15 residues. CDR1 and CDR2 from the germline V gene are SGHRS and YFSETQ. The DNA of the CDR3 is TGCGCCAGCAGCACGGGACAGGAAGGCACAGATACGCAGTATTTT. Its protein product is CASSTGQEGTDTQYF.

The chain combines TRBV6-5 with TRBJ1-1; no clear D gene. Germline V CDR1 and CDR2: MNHEY, SVGAGI. V was cut by 7 bases and J by 6 bases, with 12 bases left in between. The length of the CDR3 is 12 residues. The CDR3 here is CASKREGAEAFF. CDR3 in DNA: TGTGCCAGCAAAAGGGAAGGTGCTGAAGCTTTCTTT.

The V and J genes are TRBV13 and TRBJ1-1; 9 positions match TRBD1. CDR1 is PRHDT, CDR2 FYEKMQ, per germline (reference sequence). With V trimmed by 4 bases and J by 4 bases, 7 bases remained unmatched. The length of the CDR3 is 15 residues. The CDR3 DNA is TGTGCCAGCAGCTACCTGGACAGGGGTAGCACTGAAGCTTTCTTT. Translation gives CASSYLDRGSTEAFF.

The chain has TRBV18 and TRBJ2-1; 9 bases are shared with TRBD1. Germline V lookup: CDR1 KGHSH, CDR2 LQKENI. The CDR3 is made up of 17 amino acids. With 1 base clipped from V and 9 bases from J, the junction kept 13 bases outside the gene matches. This CDR3 reads CASSPLPVLGQGIEQFF. The DNA for the CDR3 is TGTGCCAGCTCACCACTCCCCGTACTGGGACAGGGCATTGAGCAGTTCTTC.

This clone occurred once. This chain links TRBV29-1 with TRBJ1-1; tentatively, D is TRBD1 (6 bases). Germline V lookup: CDR1 SQVTM, CDR2 ANQGSEA. This CDR3 contains 14 residues. Trimming removed 4 bases at V and 0 bases at J, with 12 bases between. The CDR3 region has the DNA TGCAGCGTTGCAAGGGGGACCATGAACACTGAAGCTTTCTTT. This sequence encodes CSVARGTMNTEAFF.

The chain employs TRBV15 and TRBJ2-7; the D gene could be TRBD1 or TRBD2 (6 bases each). Trimming left V 5 bases short and J 9 bases short, with 17 bases between. The CDR3 consists of 13 residues. The germline CDR1 and CDR2 sequences are LNHNV and YYDKDF (reference sequence). The CDR3 reads CATSDQTGTLQYF. The CDR3 nucleotides read TGTGCCACCAGCGACCAAACAGGGACTCTGCAGTACTTC.

This clone was recorded at least ten times. Other nucleotide sequences in the sample specify the same CDR3. V gene TRBV2 combines with J gene TRBJ2-7; 9 nucleotides align to TRBD1. V dropped 4 bases and J dropped 4; count of bases not matched to a gene: 2. The V gene's germline CDR1 is SNHLY and CDR2 FYNNEI. The CDR3 runs to 13 residues. The CDR3 DNA is TGTGCCAGCAGTGGGGACAGGGAATACGAGCAGTACTTC. Translating it yields CASSGDREYEQYF.

The chain employs TRBV18 and TRBJ1-1; 7 bases agree with TRBD1. The germline gives CDR1 KGHSH, CDR2 LQKENI. The CDR3 length is 15 residues. V lost 3 bases to trimming and J lost 5 bases; unmatched junction nucleotides: 9. CDR3 region: CASSPLGGSGTEAFF. The CDR3 DNA reads as TGTGCCAGCTCACCGTTAGGGGGCTCGGGGACTGAAGCTTTCTTT. The entire variable domain, with the rest obtained from reference TRBV18 and TRBJ1-1, is as follows: NAGVMQNPRHLVRRRGQEARLRCSPMKGHSHVYWYRQLPEEGLKFMVYLQKENIIDESGMPKERFSAEFPKEGPSILRIQQVVRGDSAAYFCASSPLGGSGTEAFFGQGTRLTVV.

This chain connects TRBV7-2 to TRBJ2-5; no reliable D call. Per the germline V gene, CDR1 is SGHTA and CDR2 is FQGNSA. The CDR3 has 14 residues. Trimming removed 5 bases at V and 6 bases at J, with 16 bases between. Written as DNA, the CDR3 is TGTGCCAGCAGCCCCCCCAGCTTACGGAAGACCCAGTACTTC. It encodes CASSPPSLRKTQYF.

DNA for the CDR3: TGTGCCAGCAGCCGAAGCGGGAGTAGAGCCGGGGAGCTGTTTTTT. Amino acids: CASSRSGSRAGELFF. This rearrangement joins TRBV7-9 to TRBJ2-2; TRBD2 matches at 8 bases. The CDR3 extends over 15 amino acids. The germline CDR1 and CDR2 sequences are SEHNR and FQNEAQ (reference sequence). The V and J ends lost 5 bases and 6 bases, in that order; junction bases with no gene match: 8.

The chain combines TRBV7-6 with TRBJ2-1; 12 bases fit TRBD2. Per germline, CDR1 SGHVS and CDR2 FNYEAQ. The trim removed 5 bases at V and 6 bases at J, leaving 5 bases unmatched. The CDR3 runs 15 residues. CDR3: CASSLTSGSPNEQFF. The CDR3 DNA follows: TGTGCCAGCAGCCTGACTAGCGGGAGTCCCAATGAGCAGTTCTTC.

The chain is built from TRBV2 and TRBJ2-3; D remains ambiguous. The CDR3 covers 14 residues. Deletions cut 5 bases from V and 4 bases from J, with 13 bases between. CDR1 SNHLY and CDR2 FYNNEI come from the germline V gene. CDR3 sequence (DNA): TGTGCCAGCAGTAGACTGAACCGCGCAGATACGCAGTATTTT. Its protein is CASSRLNRADTQYF.

The V call is TRBV11-2, the J call TRBJ1-5; no definite D call. The CDR3 length is 14 residues. V was clipped by 1 base and J by 3 bases, with 7 bases between them. CDR1 and CDR2 (germline): SGHAT, FQNNGV. The DNA for the CDR3 is TGTGCCAGCAGCTTAGGGCAGAACAATCAGCCCCAGCATTTT. This encodes CASSLGQNNQPQHF. Complete variable domain (other parts from reference TRBV11-2 and TRBJ1-5): EAGVAQSPRYKIIEKRQSVAFWCNPISGHATLYWYQQILGQGPKLLIQFQNNGVVDDSQLPKDRFSAERLKGVDSTLKIQPAKLEDSAVYLCASSLGQNNQPQHFGDGTRLSIL.

The CDR3 nucleotides are TGTGCCAGCAGCCCTAACGTTTACTCTGGAAACACCATATATTTT. Protein product: CASSPNVYSGNTIYF. The chain uses TRBV4-2 and TRBJ1-3; D ambiguous. Trimming removed 4 bases at V and 0 bases at J, with 10 bases between. This CDR3 region has 15 residues. From germline, CDR1 is LGHNA and CDR2 YNFKEQ.

The chain has TRBV18 and TRBJ1-3, with 7 bases matching TRBD1. V lost 3 bases and J lost 9; bases outside the gene matches: 8. This CDR3 comprises 14 residues. CDR1 KGHSH and CDR2 LQKENI come from the germline V gene. CDR3 in amino acids: CASSPGTAEGTIYF. CDR3 nucleotides: TGTGCCAGCTCACCCGGGACAGCGGAGGGCACCATATATTTT.